These T cell receptor beta chains were read from a single sample in a study of cytomegalovirus exposure and HLA in healthy donors. Data came from immunoSEQ multiplex PCR; TCRdb stores just in-frame clones and leaves some out. The repertoire holds about 210,000 clones, with 78% as singletons. Sequenced: PBMCs. The receptors here all came from a boy between 10 and 17 years old in good health and CMV-seronegative. The CDR3 runs from the conserved cysteine through the conserved F or W. D genes are given only for firm matches. Rows give clone size only sometimes, using once, few, many, or a class for an expanded clone.

>TRBV15|TRBD2|-|TRBJ2-3
CATSRLAGAAGTDTQYF
TGTGCCACCAGCAGACTAGCGGGGGCGGCCGGCACAGATACGCAGTATTTT
>TRBV27|-|-|TRBJ2-5
CASSRDYQETQYF
TGTGCCAGCAGCCGCGACTACCAAGAGACCCAGTACTTC
>TRBV2|TRBD1|-|TRBJ1-6
CASRLIQGVGSPLHF
TGTGCCAGCAGGCTGATACAGGGGGTAGGGTCACCCCTCCACTTT
>TRBV5-1|TRBD2|-|TRBJ2-2
CASSSGLAVNTGELFF
TGCGCCAGCAGCTCAGGACTAGCGGTGAACACCGGGGAGCTGTTTTTT
>TRBV10-3|-|-|TRBJ1-4
CATAQGRPTNEKLFF
TGTGCCACCGCACAGGGAAGGCCAACTAATGAAAAACTGTTTTTT
>TRBV27|TRBD1|-|TRBJ2-7
CASSSKQGAYEQYF
TGTGCCAGCAGTTCAAAACAGGGGGCCTACGAGCAGTACTTC
>TRBV2|TRBD2|few|TRBJ2-2
CASGLTSGRPGTGELFF
TGTGCCAGCGGCCTGACTAGCGGGAGACCGGGGACCGGGGAGCTGTTTTTT
>TRBV29-1|-|-|TRBJ2-5
CSVVKGAGQETQYF
TGCAGCGTTGTAAAAGGGGCAGGGCAAGAGACCCAGTACTTC
>TRBV5-1|-|once|TRBJ2-3
CASSLGIVSDTQYF
TGCGCCAGCAGCTTGGGTATAGTCTCAGATACGCAGTATTTT
>TRBV25-1|-|few|TRBJ2-5
CASSPREETQYF
TGTGCCAGCAGCCCCAGGGAAGAGACCCAGTACTTC
>TRBV5-4|-|-|TRBJ2-5
CASSLMGRETQYF
TGTGCCAGCAGCCTCATGGGGCGGGAGACCCAGTACTTC
>TRBV6-5|-|few|TRBJ1-1
CASSYSKHTGYTEAFF
TGTGCCAGCAGTTACTCGAAGCATACAGGGTATACTGAAGCTTTCTTT
>TRBV2|TRBD2|once|TRBJ2-7
CASSEGSSGSYEQYF
TGTGCCAGCAGTGAAGGGTCTAGCGGGTCCTACGAGCAGTACTTC
>TRBV6-1|TRBD2|-|TRBJ2-7
CASVLTSGAYEQYF
TGTGCCAGCGTATTGACTAGCGGGGCTTACGAGCAGTACTTC
>TRBV5-6|-|-|TRBJ2-1
CASSLGGAGYNEQFF
TGTGCCAGCAGCTTGGGAGGGGCGGGGTACAATGAGCAGTTCTTC
>TRBV5-1|-|-|TRBJ1-2
CASSLAGTRGAYGYTF
TGCGCCAGCAGCTTGGCCGGGACAAGGGGAGCTTATGGCTACACCTTC
>TRBV27|-|-|TRBJ1-3
CASSGSGHSGNTIYF
TGTGCCAGCAGTGGATCAGGCCACTCTGGAAACACCATATATTTT
>TRBV5-4|TRBD1|-|TRBJ2-2
CASSAPGQMNTGELFF
TGTGCCAGCAGCGCCCCGGGACAGATGAACACCGGGGAGCTGTTTTTT
>TRBV21-1|-|-|TRBJ2-5
CASSKAFRRQGGYQETQYF
TGTGCCAGCAGCAAAGCTTTCAGGAGACAGGGGGGGTACCAAGAGACCCAGTACTTC
>TRBV5-1|-|-|TRBJ2-3
CASSLGLSEDTQYF
TGCGCCAGCAGCTTGGGACTATCCGAAGATACGCAGTATTTT
>TRBV20-1|-|once|TRBJ1-2
CSARRQYGYTF
TGCAGTGCTAGGCGGCAGTATGGCTACACCTTC
>TRBV5-1|-|few|TRBJ1-1
CASRVPGTEAFF
TGCGCCAGCAGGGTACCGGGCACTGAAGCTTTCTTT
>TRBV7-9|TRBD1|-|TRBJ1-1
CASSLARPGGKMNTEAFF
TGTGCCAGCAGCTTAGCGCGGCCAGGGGGGAAAATGAACACTGAAGCTTTCTTT
>TRBV4-1|-|-|TRBJ2-1
CASSRRDSEYNEQFF
TGCGCCAGCAGCCGTCGGGACTCGGAGTACAATGAGCAGTTCTTC
>TRBV27|TRBD2|-|TRBJ2-7
CASSRGGRGCEQYF
TGTGCCAGCAGCCGAGGCGGGAGGGGATGTGAGCAGTACTTC
>TRBV5-1|-|-|TRBJ1-1
CASSLWAGEGPTEAFF
TGCGCCAGCAGCTTGTGGGCAGGGGAGGGGCCCACTGAAGCTTTCTTT
>TRBV19|-|-|TRBJ2-7
CASSISGDPYEQYF
TGTGCCAGTAGTATCTCGGGGGACCCCTACGAGCAGTACTTC
>TRBV27|TRBD1|few|TRBJ1-2
CASRRTGNYGYTF
TGTGCCAGCAGACGGACAGGGAACTATGGCTACACCTTC
>TRBV7-8|TRBD1|-|TRBJ2-5
CASSLTTGGQETQYF
TGTGCCAGCAGCCTTACGACAGGGGGGCAAGAGACCCAGTACTTC
>TRBV9|-|-|TRBJ2-3
CASQKGIISTDTQYF
TGTGCCAGCCAGAAGGGGATCATTAGCACAGATACGCAGTATTTT
>TRBV29-1|TRBD1|-|TRBJ1-6
CSATGTANSPLHF
TGCAGCGCTACTGGGACAGCGAATTCACCCCTCCACTTT
>TRBV29-1|-|-|TRBJ1-2
CSVGGRGYGYTF
TGCAGCGTTGGGGGCAGGGGCTATGGCTACACCTTC
>TRBV5-1|-|-|TRBJ1-4
CASSSKGDNNEKLFF
TGCGCCAGCAGCTCAAAGGGGGATAATAATGAAAAACTGTTTTTT
>TRBV5-6|-|few|TRBJ1-2
CASSGLSSGYTF
TGTGCCAGCAGCGGACTGAGTAGCGGCTACACCTTC
>TRBV5-1|TRBD1|-|TRBJ2-7
CASSLQVPGTGVEQYF
TGCGCCAGCAGCTTGCAGGTACCCGGGACAGGGGTCGAGCAGTACTTC
>TRBV28|TRBD2|-|TRBJ2-7
CASSSPGGAYEQYF
TGTGCCAGCAGTTCCCCCGGGGGGGCCTACGAGCAGTACTTC
>TRBV9|-|-|TRBJ1-1
CASSIDMGNTEAFF
TGTGCCAGCAGCATTGACATGGGTAACACTGAAGCTTTCTTT
>TRBV6-5|-|-|TRBJ1-2
CASSYSTGIYGYTF
TGTGCCAGCAGTTACTCGACAGGAATCTATGGCTACACCTTC
>TRBV7-9|-|-|TRBJ2-1
CASSPPPGVAYNEQFF
TGTGCCAGCAGCCCTCCACCGGGAGTCGCCTACAATGAGCAGTTCTTC
>TRBV28|-|once|TRBJ1-5
CASRNPTLYSNQPQHF
TGTGCCAGCAGAAACCCCACCCTATATAGCAATCAGCCCCAGCATTTT
>TRBV7-8|-|-|TRBJ2-5
CASSLAEDPRPQYF
TGTGCCAGCAGCTTAGCGGAGGACCCCCGTCCCCAGTACTTC
>TRBV2|-|-|TRBJ2-2
CASSGELATGELFF
TGTGCCAGCAGTGGAGAATTAGCGACCGGGGAGCTGTTTTTT
>TRBV14|TRBD1|-|TRBJ2-7
CASSPGQGREQYF
TGTGCCAGCAGCCCGGGACAGGGTCGCGAGCAGTACTTC
>TRBV10-3|-|-|TRBJ1-5
CAISVERYSNQPQHF
TGTGCCATCAGTGTAGAGAGATATAGCAATCAGCCCCAGCATTTT
>TRBV5-6|-|few|TRBJ1-1
CASSSPRGSTEAFF
TGTGCCAGCAGCTCCCCCCGGGGGAGCACTGAAGCTTTCTTT
>TRBV10-3|-|few|TRBJ1-1
CAIRGQWQGGVNTEAFF
TGTGCCATCAGGGGCCAGTGGCAGGGCGGTGTGAACACTGAAGCTTTCTTT
>TRBV2|TRBD2|-|TRBJ2-7
CASSDVLAGREQYF
TGTGCCAGCAGTGACGTGTTAGCGGGACGCGAGCAGTACTTC